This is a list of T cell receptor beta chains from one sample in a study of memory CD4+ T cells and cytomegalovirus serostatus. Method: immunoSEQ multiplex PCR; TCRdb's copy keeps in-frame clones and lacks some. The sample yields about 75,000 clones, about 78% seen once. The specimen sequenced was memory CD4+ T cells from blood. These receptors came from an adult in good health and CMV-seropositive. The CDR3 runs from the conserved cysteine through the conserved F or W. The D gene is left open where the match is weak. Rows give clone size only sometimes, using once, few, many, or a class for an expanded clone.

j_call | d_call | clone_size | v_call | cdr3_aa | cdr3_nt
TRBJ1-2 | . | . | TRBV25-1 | CASSDESPNYGYTF | TGTGCCAGCAGTGATGAATCCCCTAACTATGGCTACACCTTC
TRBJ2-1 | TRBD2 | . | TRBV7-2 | CASSPQRGLAGARNEQFF | TGTGCCAGCAGCCCGCAGAGGGGACTAGCGGGGGCCCGCAATGAGCAGTTCTTC
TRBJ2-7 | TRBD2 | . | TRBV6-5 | CASTERGSPLEQYF | TGTGCCAGCACCGAGCGGGGGAGCCCGCTCGAGCAGTACTTC
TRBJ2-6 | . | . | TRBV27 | CASSNINSGANVLTF | TGTGCCAGCAGTAACATCAATTCTGGGGCCAACGTCCTGACTTTC
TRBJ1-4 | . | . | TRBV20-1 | CSAWGSEKLFF | TGCAGTGCCTGGGGCAGCGAAAAACTGTTTTTT
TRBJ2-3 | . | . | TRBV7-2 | CASNPGATDTQYF | TGTGCCAGCAACCCGGGAGCCACAGATACGCAGTATTTT
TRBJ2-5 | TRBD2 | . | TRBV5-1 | CASSFLAGGSGETQYF | TGCGCCAGCAGCTTTCTAGCGGGAGGGTCGGGGGAGACCCAGTACTTC
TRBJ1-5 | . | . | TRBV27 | CASSLGDSAFSAQHF | TGTGCCAGCAGTTTAGGTGACAGCGCCTTCTCGGCCCAGCATTTT
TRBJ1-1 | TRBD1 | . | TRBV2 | CASSGQGGTEAFF | TGTGCCAGCAGTGGACAGGGAGGGACTGAAGCTTTCTTT
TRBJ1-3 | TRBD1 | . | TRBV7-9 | CASSFTGTGISGNTIYF | TGTGCCAGCAGCTTCACCGGGACAGGGATCTCTGGAAACACCATATATTTT
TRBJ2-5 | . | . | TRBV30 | CAWSSVGETQYF | TGTGCCTGGAGTTCAGTAGGAGAGACCCAGTACTTC
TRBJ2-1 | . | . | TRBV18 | CASSPGPLHGNEQFF | TGTGCCAGCTCCCCCGGGCCGCTCCACGGGAATGAGCAGTTCTTC
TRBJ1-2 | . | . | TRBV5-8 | CASSLSGLYGYTF | TGTGCCAGCAGCTTATCGGGCCTCTATGGCTACACCTTC
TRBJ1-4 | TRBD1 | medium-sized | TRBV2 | CASRGTGGEKLFF | TGTGCCAGCAGGGGGACAGGCGGGGAAAAACTGTTTTTT
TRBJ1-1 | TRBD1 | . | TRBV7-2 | CASSFLGTAVTEAFF | TGTGCCAGCAGCTTCCTCGGGACAGCGGTTACTGAAGCTTTCTTT
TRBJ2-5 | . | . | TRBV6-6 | CASRLSLAVQETQYF | TGTGCCAGCAGACTAAGTCTAGCAGTCCAAGAGACCCAGTACTTC
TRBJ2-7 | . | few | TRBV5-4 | CASSVAGTLLEQYF | TGTGCCAGCAGCGTCGCCGGGACCCTACTTGAGCAGTACTTC
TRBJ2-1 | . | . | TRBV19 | CASSIGTAVGYNEQFF | TGTGCCAGTAGTATAGGAACTGCCGTTGGGTACAATGAGCAGTTCTTC
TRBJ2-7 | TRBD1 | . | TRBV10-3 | CAISESGSGQGAYEQYF | TGTGCCATCAGTGAGTCGGGGTCGGGACAGGGGGCCTACGAGCAGTACTTC
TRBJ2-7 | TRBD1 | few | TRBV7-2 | CASSSSGQEEQYF | TGTGCCAGCAGCTCGTCGGGACAGGAAGAGCAGTACTTC
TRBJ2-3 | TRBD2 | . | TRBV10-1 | CASSENIAGSTDTQYF | TGCGCCAGCAGTGAGAACATAGCGGGAAGCACAGATACGCAGTATTTT
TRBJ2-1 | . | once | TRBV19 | CASGTQGRNEQFF | TGTGCCAGTGGGACCCAGGGACGAAATGAGCAGTTCTTC
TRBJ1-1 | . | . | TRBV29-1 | CSVDHRAGNTEAFF | TGCAGCGTTGACCACAGGGCAGGGAACACTGAAGCTTTCTTT
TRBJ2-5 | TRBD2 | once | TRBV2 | CASTRGLAGAQETQYF | TGTGCCAGCACTCGCGGACTAGCTGGGGCCCAAGAGACCCAGTACTTC
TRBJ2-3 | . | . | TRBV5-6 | CASSRGLGPDTQYF | TGTGCCAGCAGCCGTGGACTGGGACCCGATACGCAGTATTTT
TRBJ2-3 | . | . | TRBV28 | CASSLYGGGSTDTQYF | TGTGCCAGCAGTTTATACGGAGGCGGGAGCACAGATACGCAGTATTTT
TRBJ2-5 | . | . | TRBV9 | CASSALSSGETQYF | TGTGCCAGCAGCGCCCTGTCAAGCGGGGAGACCCAGTACTTC
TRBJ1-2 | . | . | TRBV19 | CASSIPGLVYGYTF | TGTGCCAGTAGTATACCGGGGCTGGTCTATGGCTACACCTTC
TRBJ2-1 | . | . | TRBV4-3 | CASSQDLRNEQFF | TGCGCCAGCAGCCAAGATCTGAGGAATGAGCAGTTCTTC
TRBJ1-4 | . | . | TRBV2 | CASSASRGTNEKLFF | TGTGCCAGCAGTGCCAGCAGGGGTACTAATGAAAAACTGTTTTTT
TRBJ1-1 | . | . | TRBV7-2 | CASSLSTGNTEAFF | TGTGCCAGCAGCTTATCTACAGGGAACACTGAAGCTTTCTTT
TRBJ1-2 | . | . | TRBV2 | CASTLWGGEVDGYTF | TGTGCCAGCACCCTATGGGGTGGGGAGGTAGACGGCTACACCTTC
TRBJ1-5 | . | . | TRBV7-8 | CASSLRGSNQPQHF | TGTGCCAGCAGCTTAAGAGGGAGCAATCAGCCCCAGCATTTT
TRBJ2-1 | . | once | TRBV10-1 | CASSEGGSDYNEQFF | TGCGCCAGCAGTGAGGGGGGATCCGATTACAATGAGCAGTTCTTC
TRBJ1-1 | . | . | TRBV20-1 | CSARDTEAFF | TGCAGTGCTAGAGACACTGAAGCTTTCTTT
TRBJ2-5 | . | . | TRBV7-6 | CASSLGAGAQETQYF | TGTGCCAGCAGCCTGGGGGCGGGGGCCCAAGAGACCCAGTACTTC
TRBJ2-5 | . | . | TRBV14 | CASSPTVKETQYF | TGTGCCAGCAGCCCGACAGTTAAAGAGACCCAGTACTTC
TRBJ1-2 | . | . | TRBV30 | CAWSVPPFDGYTF | TGTGCCTGGAGTGTCCCCCCGTTTGACGGCTACACCTTC
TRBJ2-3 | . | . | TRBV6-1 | CASSAHGPLIDTQYF | TGTGCCAGCAGTGCCCATGGGCCGCTTATCGATACGCAGTATTTT
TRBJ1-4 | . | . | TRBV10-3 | CAIRGTTNEKLFF | TGTGCCATCAGGGGGACAACTAATGAAAAACTGTTTTTT
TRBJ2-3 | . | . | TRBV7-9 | CASSLVGTQYF | TGTGCCAGCAGCTTAGTTGGTACGCAGTATTTT
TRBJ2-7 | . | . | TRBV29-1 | CSVRGGYEQYF | TGCAGCGTAAGGGGCGGTTACGAGCAGTACTTC
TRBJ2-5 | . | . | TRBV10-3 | CAISDGVGETQYF | TGTGCCATCAGTGACGGGGTGGGAGAGACCCAGTACTTC
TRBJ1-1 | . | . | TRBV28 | CASTSYRSTEAFF | TGTGCCAGCACTTCCTACAGGTCCACTGAAGCTTTCTTT
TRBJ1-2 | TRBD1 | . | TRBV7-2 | CASSTAAGGGWNGYTF | TGTGCCAGCAGCACAGCGGCAGGGGGAGGTTGGAATGGCTACACCTTC
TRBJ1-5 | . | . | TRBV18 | CASSPRRGAGHQPQHF | TGTGCCAGCTCACCACGCCGGGGGGCGGGCCATCAGCCCCAGCATTTT
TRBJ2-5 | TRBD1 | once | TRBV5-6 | CASSLEGSRQGETQYF | TGTGCCAGCAGCTTGGAGGGCAGCAGACAGGGCGAGACCCAGTACTTC
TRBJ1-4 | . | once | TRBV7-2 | CASSQGRDAGGGGKLFF | TGTGCCAGCAGCCAAGGGCGGGACGCCGGGGGTGGCGGAAAACTGTTTTTT
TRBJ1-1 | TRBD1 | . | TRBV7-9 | CASSLVTGTASNTEAFF | TGTGCCAGCAGCTTAGTTACAGGGACAGCTTCGAACACTGAAGCTTTCTTT
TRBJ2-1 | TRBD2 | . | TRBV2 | CASRLLRLAGVNEQFF | TGTGCCAGCAGACTCCTGCGACTAGCGGGGGTGAATGAGCAGTTCTTC
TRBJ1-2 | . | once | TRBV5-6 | CASSLGPTVSYGYTF | TGTGCCAGCAGCTTGGGACCCACAGTTTCCTATGGCTACACCTTC
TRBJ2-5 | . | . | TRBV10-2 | CASSRIGGQETQYF | TGCGCCAGCAGCCGAATTGGAGGCCAAGAGACCCAGTACTTC
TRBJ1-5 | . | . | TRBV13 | CASSREMNQPQHF | TGTGCCAGCAGCCGCGAGATGAATCAGCCCCAGCATTTT